This T cell receptor (beta chain) emerged from a study of blood T cell repertoires in COVID-19. V shed 3 bases, J shed 1 base, and the junction held 2 bases outside the gene matches. The CDR3 totals 16 residues. Per the germline V gene, CDR1 is MDHEN and CDR2 is SYDVKM. Source study methods: By means of reference gene primer amplification, nucleated cell counts were estimated. TCRdb's table, derived via immunoSEQ multiplex PCR, lists solely in-frame clones and lacks some. Clonal size and the V and J genes are those of that table, whereas D and trimming came from the DNA. The sample records around 220,000 clones, 75% to 85% being singletons. Self-reported history from a screening survey and questionnaire set each donor's cohort.

The material sequenced was PBMCs or T cells enriched from blood (not recorded which). This clonotype originated in a woman aged 40 to 49 with acute COVID-19. The chain links TRBV28 to TRBJ1-6, with 8 bases identical to TRBD1. CDR3 bases: TGTGCCAGCAGTTTGACAGGGGCTTCCTATAATTCACCCCTCCACTTT. Its protein is CASSLTGASYNSPLHF. Based on the CDR3 plus reference TRBV28 and TRBJ1-6, the full variable domain is DVKVTQSSRYLVKRTGEKVFLECVQDMDHENMFWYRQDPGLGLRLIYFSYDVKMKEKGDIPEGYSVSREKKERFSLILESASTNQTSMYLCASSLTGASYNSPLHFGNGTRLTVT.